This T cell receptor (beta chain) was sequenced for a study of identical twins. The length of the CDR3 is 15 residues. The J segment lost 5 bases and the V segment lost 0 bases, leaving 5 bases of the junction unmatched. Germline values: CDR1 DFQATT, CDR2 SNEGSKA (reference sequence). Study-level points and caveats: Cross-sectional statistics, not tracking of the same donors, supported the conclusions.

TCRdb independently ran MiXCR on the 5' RACE reads; one entry per CDR3 protein. Seen here are roughly 1,500,000 distinct CDR3 sequences, roughly 35% observed once, and the top ten hold more than 0.25%. Only a few counts were recorded for this clonotype. The antigen is not known. The sequence derives from a newborn girl in good health. The chain uses TRBV20-1 and TRBJ2-2, with TRBD2 matching over 8 bases. The sample was cord blood. Here the CDR3 DNA reads TGCAGTGCTAGAGATTGGGCTAGCGGGACCGGGGAGCTGTTTTTT. Translation gives CSARDWASGTGELFF.